A selection of T cell receptor beta chains follows, all from one sample in a study of T cell responses to AZD1222 COVID-19 vaccine. Clones were read by immunoSEQ multiplex PCR, and TCRdb kept only the in-frame ones, dropping some. The table has some 200,000 clones, roughly 90% seen once; the top ten hold around 3.5%. The source was peripheral blood, collected 28 days after the second AZD1222 dose. All receptors derive from an adult who received the AZD1222 COVID-19 vaccine. The CDR3 runs from the conserved cysteine through the conserved F or W. The order of the fields is clone size, J gene, V gene, D gene, CDR3 DNA, CDR3 protein. The D gene is left open where the match is weak. Some rows have no size entry. The others give once, few or many, or a class for an expanded clone.

>-|TRBJ2-7|TRBV5-1|-
TGCGCCAGCAGCTTGTCTGGAGTAGACGAGCAGTACTTC
CASSLSGVDEQYF
>few|TRBJ1-1|TRBV29-1|-
TGCAGCGTTTCGTATAACACTGAAGCTTTCTTT
CSVSYNTEAFF
>-|TRBJ2-3|TRBV11-2|-
TGTGCCAGCAGCTTCACAGATACGCAGTATTTT
CASSFTDTQYF
>-|TRBJ2-6|TRBV7-7|-
TGTGCTAGCAGCGTACCCCCGGGACTGACCTCTGGGGCCAACGTCCTGACTTTC
CASSVPPGLTSGANVLTF
>-|TRBJ2-5|TRBV11-2|-
TGTGCCAGCAGCTTAGCAGCGACAAAGGGTGGAGAGACCCAGTACTTC
CASSLAATKGGETQYF
>-|TRBJ2-7|TRBV10-3|-
TGTGCCGCACGACGGGACCCCGTTTCGAACGAGCAGTACTTC
CAARRDPVSNEQYF
>-|TRBJ2-7|TRBV27|-
TGTGCCAGCAGTTTGTTCAGGGAAAGGACCTACGAGCAGTACTTC
CASSLFRERTYEQYF
>-|TRBJ2-7|TRBV30|TRBD1
TGTGCCTGGAGTAAGCACAGGGGCTCCGAGCAGTACTTC
CAWSKHRGSEQYF
>-|TRBJ1-1|TRBV28|-
TGTGCCAGCAGTCCCACAGTGAACACTGAAGCTTTCTTT
CASSPTVNTEAFF
>-|TRBJ2-7|TRBV6-2/TRBV6-3|-
TGTGCCAGCAGCCCCCTAAGGGAGATCGTCTTC
CASSPLREIVF
>-|TRBJ2-3|TRBV5-8|-
TGTGCCAGCAGCTTGGGACAAGCAAGGCCGGCAGATACGCAGTATTTT
CASSLGQARPADTQYF
>-|TRBJ1-5|TRBV6-5|-
TGTGCCAGCAGGGACCGGACGGATAATCAGCCCCAGCATTTT
CASRDRTDNQPQHF
>-|TRBJ1-3|TRBV5-1|-
TGCGCCAGCAGCTTGGCCGGGGAGAAAAATGGAAACACCATATATTTT
CASSLAGEKNGNTIYF
>-|TRBJ1-1|TRBV11-3|-
TGTGCCAGCAGCTTTGGGGGAGAAGCTTTCTTT
CASSFGGEAFF
>-|TRBJ1-6|TRBV6-6|-
TGTGCCAGCAGTCATTTGGACACCTATAATTCACCCCTCCACTTT
CASSHLDTYNSPLHF
>-|TRBJ1-2|TRBV9|TRBD1
TGTGCCAGCAGCGTAAACTCCGGGACAGGGAGGTCTGGCTACACCTTC
CASSVNSGTGRSGYTF
>-|TRBJ2-1|TRBV4-3|-
TGCGCCAGCAGCGACCGAGCCGGCGGTGAGCAGTTCTTC
CASSDRAGGEQFF
>once|TRBJ1-5|TRBV15|-
TGTGCCACCAGCAGGCCCCGCCAGGGGTTCCTAGCCGGGTATGAGCCCCAGCATTTT
CATSRPRQGFLAGYEPQHF
>-|TRBJ2-7|TRBV11-3|TRBD2
TGTGCCAGCAGCTTAGGATCACTAGCGGATTACGAGCAGTACTTC
CASSLGSLADYEQYF
>-|TRBJ1-2|TRBV7-9|-
TGTGCCAGCAGGGGGGGCGACGGCCGTCTCTATGGCTACACCTTC
CASRGGDGRLYGYTF
>-|TRBJ1-6|TRBV11-2|-
TGTGCCAGCAGCTTAGAGTCACAGGGTGGTAAAAATTCACCCCTCCACTTT
CASSLESQGGKNSPLHF
>-|TRBJ2-5|TRBV11-1|-
TGTGCCAGCAGCGCTCGACAGCTTCTCCAAGAGACCCAGTACTTC
CASSARQLLQETQYF
>-|TRBJ1-2|TRBV28|-
TGTGCCAGCAGTTTTGGACAGATTTATGGCTACACCTTC
CASSFGQIYGYTF
>-|TRBJ2-7|TRBV4-3|TRBD1
TGCGCCAGCAGCCAAGAGGACAGGGGAGGGTACGAGCAGTACTTC
CASSQEDRGGYEQYF
>-|TRBJ1-3|TRBV7-2|-
TGTGCCAGCAGCTTAGCGGTCAGCGGAAACACCATATATTTT
CASSLAVSGNTIYF
>-|TRBJ2-7|TRBV6-2/TRBV6-3|-
TGTGCCAGCAGTTACTCGAAGGTCTTGCGGCAGGGCCGAGACGAGCAGTACTTC
CASSYSKVLRQGRDEQYF
>-|TRBJ1-2|TRBV11-3|-
TGTGCCAGCAGCCTGGGACCCCTTATGAACTATGGCTACACCTTC
CASSLGPLMNYGYTF
>-|TRBJ1-1|TRBV11-2|TRBD1
TGTGCCAGCAGCCCGAGGACAGGCTTAGGGGAAACTTTCTTT
CASSPRTGLGETFF
>-|TRBJ1-1|TRBV5-1|-
TGCGCCAGCAGCCTGTCGACGGGGAACACTGAAGCTTTCTTT
CASSLSTGNTEAFF
>-|TRBJ1-5|TRBV7-9|-
TGTGCCAGCAGCCCACAGGGACTTAGGAGCAATCAGCCCCAGCATTTT
CASSPQGLRSNQPQHF
>-|TRBJ1-3|TRBV29-1|TRBD1
TGCAGCGCCGAACAGGGGGCCGAAAACACCATATATTTT
CSAEQGAENTIYF
>once|TRBJ1-6|TRBV7-3|TRBD1
TGTGCCAGCAGCTTACAGGGGGCTACCAATTCACCCCTCCACTTT
CASSLQGATNSPLHF
>-|TRBJ1-2|TRBV3-1/TRBV3-2|TRBD1
TGTGCCAGCAGCCAACAGGGGACAGGGGGTCGTGGTGGCTACACCTTC
CASSQQGTGGRGGYTF
>-|TRBJ2-5|TRBV6-5|-
TGTGCCAGCAGTTACTCGGAGACCCAGTACTTC
CASSYSETQYF